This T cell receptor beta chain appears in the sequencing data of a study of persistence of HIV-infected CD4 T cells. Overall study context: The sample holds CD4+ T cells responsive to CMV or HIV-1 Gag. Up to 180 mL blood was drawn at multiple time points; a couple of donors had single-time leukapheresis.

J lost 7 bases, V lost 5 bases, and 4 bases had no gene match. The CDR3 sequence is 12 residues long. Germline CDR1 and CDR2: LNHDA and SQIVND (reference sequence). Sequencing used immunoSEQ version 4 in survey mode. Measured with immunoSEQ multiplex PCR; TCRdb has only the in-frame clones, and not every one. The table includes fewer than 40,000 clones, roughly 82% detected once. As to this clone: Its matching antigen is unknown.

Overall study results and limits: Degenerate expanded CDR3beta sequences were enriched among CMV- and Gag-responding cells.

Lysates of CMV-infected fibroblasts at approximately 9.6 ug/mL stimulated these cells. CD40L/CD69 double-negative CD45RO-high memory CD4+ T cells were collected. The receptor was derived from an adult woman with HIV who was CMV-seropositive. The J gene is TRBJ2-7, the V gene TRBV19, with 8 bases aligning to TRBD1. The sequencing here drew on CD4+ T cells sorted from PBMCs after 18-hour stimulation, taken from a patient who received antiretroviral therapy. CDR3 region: CASSQGAGEQYF. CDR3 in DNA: TGTGCCAGTAGTCAGGGGGCGGGGGAGCAGTACTTC.